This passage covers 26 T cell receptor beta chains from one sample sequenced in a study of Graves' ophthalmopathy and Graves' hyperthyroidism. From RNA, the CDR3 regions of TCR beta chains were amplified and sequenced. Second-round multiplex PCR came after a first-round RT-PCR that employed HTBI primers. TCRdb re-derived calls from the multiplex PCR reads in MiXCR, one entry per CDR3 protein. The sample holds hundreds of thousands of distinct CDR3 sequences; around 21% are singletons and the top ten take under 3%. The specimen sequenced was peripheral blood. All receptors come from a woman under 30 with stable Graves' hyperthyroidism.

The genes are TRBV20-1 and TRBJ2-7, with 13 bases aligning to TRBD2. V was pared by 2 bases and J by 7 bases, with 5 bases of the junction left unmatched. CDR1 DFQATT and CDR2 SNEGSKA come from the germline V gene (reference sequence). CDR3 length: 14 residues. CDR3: CSARSSGLAGEQYF. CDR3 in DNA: TGCAGTGCTAGAAGCTCGGGACTAGCGGGAGAGCAGTACTTC.

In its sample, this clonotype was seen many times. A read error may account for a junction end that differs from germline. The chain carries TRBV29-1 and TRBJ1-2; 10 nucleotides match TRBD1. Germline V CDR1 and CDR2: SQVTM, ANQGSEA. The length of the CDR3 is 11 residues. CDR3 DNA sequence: TGCAGCGTCCAAGGGACAGGGGTCCCATACTTC. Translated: CSVQGTGVPYF.

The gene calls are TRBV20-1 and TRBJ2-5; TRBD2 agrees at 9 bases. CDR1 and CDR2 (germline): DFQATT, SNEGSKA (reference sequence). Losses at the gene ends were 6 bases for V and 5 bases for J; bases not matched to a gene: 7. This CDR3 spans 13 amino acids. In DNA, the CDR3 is TGCAGTGCGGCAATAGCGGGAGCGGAGACCCAGTACTTC. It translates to CSAAIAGAETQYF.

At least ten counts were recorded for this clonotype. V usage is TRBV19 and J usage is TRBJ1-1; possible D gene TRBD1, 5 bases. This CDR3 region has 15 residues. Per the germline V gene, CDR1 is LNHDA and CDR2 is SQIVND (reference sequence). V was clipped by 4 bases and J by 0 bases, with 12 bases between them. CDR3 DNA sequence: TGTGCCAGTAGTAGCGGGGCCGGCTTGAACACTGAAGCTTTCTTT. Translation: CASSSGAGLNTEAFF.

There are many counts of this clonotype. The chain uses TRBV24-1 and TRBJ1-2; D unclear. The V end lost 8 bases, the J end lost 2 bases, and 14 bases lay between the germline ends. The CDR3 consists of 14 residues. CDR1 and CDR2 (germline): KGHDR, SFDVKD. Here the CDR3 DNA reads TGTGCCACCATTACCCAACACGTAAACTATGGCTACACCTTC. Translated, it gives CATITQHVNYGYTF.

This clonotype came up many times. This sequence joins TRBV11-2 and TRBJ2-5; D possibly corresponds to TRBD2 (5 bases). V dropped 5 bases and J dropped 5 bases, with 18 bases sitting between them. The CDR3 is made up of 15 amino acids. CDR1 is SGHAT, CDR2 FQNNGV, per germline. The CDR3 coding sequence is TGTGCCAGCAGCCTTCACCAAGGGAGTGGGGAGACCCAGTACTTC. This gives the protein CASSLHQGSGETQYF. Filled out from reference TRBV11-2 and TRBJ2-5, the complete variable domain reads EAGVAQSPRYKIIEKRQSVAFWCNPISGHATLYWYQQILGQGPKLLIQFQNNGVVDDSQLPKDRFSAERLKGVDSTLKIQPAKLEDSAVYLCASSLHQGSGETQYFGPGTRLLVL.

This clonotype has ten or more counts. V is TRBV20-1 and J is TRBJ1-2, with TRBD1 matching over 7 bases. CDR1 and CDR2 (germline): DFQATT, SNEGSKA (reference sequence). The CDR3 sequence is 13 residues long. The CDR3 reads CSPSGQTNYGYTF. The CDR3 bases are TGCAGCCCCTCGGGACAGACTAACTATGGCTACACCTTC.

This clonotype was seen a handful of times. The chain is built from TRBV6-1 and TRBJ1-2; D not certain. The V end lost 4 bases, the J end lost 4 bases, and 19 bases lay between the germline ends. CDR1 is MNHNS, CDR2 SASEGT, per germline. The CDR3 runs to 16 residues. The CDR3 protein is CASSVDGDKFTYGYTF. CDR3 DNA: TGTGCCAGCAGTGTTGACGGGGATAAATTCACCTATGGCTACACCTTC.

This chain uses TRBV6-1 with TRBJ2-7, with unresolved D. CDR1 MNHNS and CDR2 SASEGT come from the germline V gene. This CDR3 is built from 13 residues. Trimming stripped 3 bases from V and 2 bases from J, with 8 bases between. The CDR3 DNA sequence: TGTGCCAGCAGTGAGACGATGACCTACGAGCAGTACTTC. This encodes CASSETMTYEQYF.

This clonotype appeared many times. In nucleotides, the CDR3 is TGTGCCAGCAGTTATTTAGTAGCGCACTCCTACGAGCAGTACTTC. This gives the protein CASSYLVAHSYEQYF. The rearrangement joins TRBV6-2 or TRBV6-3 to TRBJ2-7; D might be TRBD2 (5 bases). The germline gives CDR1 MNHEY, CDR2 SVGEGT. The CDR3 totals 15 residues. The V end was cut by 3 bases, the J end by 0 bases, with 12 bases between.

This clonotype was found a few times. CDR3 in DNA: TGTGCCAGCAAGAAGGCAGGGACCAATCAGCCCCAGCATTTT. It translates to CASKKAGTNQPQHF. The chain carries TRBV6-1 and TRBJ1-5; weak D call: TRBD1 (5 bases). Trimming pared 7 bases from V and 3 bases from J, leaving 13 bases between. The CDR3 length is 14 residues. Germline CDR1 reads MNHNS; CDR2 reads SASEGT.

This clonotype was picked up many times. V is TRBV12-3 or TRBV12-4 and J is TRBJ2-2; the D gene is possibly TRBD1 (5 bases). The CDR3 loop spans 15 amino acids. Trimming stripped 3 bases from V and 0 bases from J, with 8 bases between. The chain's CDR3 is CASSFVQANTGELFF. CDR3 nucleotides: TGTGCCAGCAGTTTCGTACAGGCGAACACCGGGGAGCTGTTTTTT.

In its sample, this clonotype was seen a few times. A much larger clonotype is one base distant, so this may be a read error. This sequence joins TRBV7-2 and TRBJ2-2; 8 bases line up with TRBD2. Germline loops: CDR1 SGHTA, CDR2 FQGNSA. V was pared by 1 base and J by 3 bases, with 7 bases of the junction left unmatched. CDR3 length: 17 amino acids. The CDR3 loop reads CASSLGAAGGHTGELFF. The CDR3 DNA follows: TGTGCCAGCAGCTTAGGCGCGGCGGGAGGTCACACCGGGGAGCTGTTTTTT.

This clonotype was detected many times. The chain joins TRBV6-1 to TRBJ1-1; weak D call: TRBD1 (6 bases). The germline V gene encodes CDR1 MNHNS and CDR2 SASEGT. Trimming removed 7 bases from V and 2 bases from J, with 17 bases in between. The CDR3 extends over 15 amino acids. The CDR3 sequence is CASIEWAGENTEAFF. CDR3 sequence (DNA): TGTGCCAGCATCGAATGGGCAGGGGAAAACACTGAAGCTTTCTTT.

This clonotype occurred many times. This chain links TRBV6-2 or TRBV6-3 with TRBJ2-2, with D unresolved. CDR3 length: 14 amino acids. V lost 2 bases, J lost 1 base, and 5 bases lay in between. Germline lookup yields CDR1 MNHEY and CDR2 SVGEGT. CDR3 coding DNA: TGTGCCAGCAGTTACGCTAGGAACACCGGGGAGCTGTTTTTT. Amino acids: CASSYARNTGELFF.

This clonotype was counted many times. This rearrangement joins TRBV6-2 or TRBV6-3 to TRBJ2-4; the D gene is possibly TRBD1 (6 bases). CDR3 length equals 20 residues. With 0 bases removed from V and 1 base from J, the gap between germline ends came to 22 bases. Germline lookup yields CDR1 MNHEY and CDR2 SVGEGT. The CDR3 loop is CASSYSATGREGDAKNIQYF. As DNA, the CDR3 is TGTGCCAGCAGTTACTCCGCGACAGGTCGCGAGGGTGATGCCAAAAACATTCAGTACTTC.

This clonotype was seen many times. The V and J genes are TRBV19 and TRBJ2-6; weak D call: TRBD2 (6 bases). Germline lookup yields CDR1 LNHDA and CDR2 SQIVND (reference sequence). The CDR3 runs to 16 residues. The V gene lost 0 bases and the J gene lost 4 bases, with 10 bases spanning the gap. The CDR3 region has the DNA TGTGCCAGTAGTATAGAGGAGGGGACGGGGGCCAACGTCCTGACTTTC. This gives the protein CASSIEEGTGANVLTF.

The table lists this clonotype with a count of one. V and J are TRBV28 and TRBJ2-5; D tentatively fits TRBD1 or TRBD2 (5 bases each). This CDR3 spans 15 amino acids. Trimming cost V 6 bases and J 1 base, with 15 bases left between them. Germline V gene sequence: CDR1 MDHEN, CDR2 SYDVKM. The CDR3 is CASRKFREIQETQYF. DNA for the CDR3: TGTGCCAGCAGAAAATTCAGGGAGATCCAAGAGACCCAGTACTTC. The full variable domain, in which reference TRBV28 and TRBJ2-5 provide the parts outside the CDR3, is DVKVTQSSRYLVKRTGEKVFLECVQDMDHENMFWYRQDPGLGLRLIYFSYDVKMKEKGDIPEGYSVSREKKERFSLILESASTNQTSMYLCASRKFREIQETQYFGPGTRLLVL.

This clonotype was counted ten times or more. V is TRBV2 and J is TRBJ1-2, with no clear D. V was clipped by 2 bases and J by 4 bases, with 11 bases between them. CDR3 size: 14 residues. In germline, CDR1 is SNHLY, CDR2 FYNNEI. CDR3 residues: CASSERGGGYGYTF. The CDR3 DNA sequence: TGTGCCAGCAGTGAACGGGGAGGAGGCTATGGCTACACCTTC.

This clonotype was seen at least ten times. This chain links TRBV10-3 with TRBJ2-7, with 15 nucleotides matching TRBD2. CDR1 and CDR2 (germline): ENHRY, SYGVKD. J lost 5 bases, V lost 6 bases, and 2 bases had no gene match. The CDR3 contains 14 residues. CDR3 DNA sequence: TGTGCCATCAGGGGGACTAGCGGGAGGAACGAGCAGTACTTC. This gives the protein CAIRGTSGRNEQYF.

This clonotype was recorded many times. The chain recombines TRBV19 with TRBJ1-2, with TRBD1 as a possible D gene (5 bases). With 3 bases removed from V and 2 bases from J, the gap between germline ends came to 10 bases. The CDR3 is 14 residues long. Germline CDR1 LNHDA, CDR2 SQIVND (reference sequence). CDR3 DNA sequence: TGTGCCAGTAGTATCCAGCAGGGCAACTATGGCTACACCTTC. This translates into CASSIQQGNYGYTF.

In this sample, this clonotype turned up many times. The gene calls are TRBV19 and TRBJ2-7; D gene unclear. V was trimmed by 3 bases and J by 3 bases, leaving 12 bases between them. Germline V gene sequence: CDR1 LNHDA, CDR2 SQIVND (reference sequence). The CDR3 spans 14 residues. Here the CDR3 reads CASSIAPSFYEQYF. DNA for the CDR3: TGTGCCAGTAGTATCGCCCCGTCGTTCTACGAGCAGTACTTC.

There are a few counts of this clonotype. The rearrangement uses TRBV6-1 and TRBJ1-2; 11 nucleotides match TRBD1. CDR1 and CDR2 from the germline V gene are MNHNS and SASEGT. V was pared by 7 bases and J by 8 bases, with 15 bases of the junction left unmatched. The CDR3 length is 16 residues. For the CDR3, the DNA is TGTGCCAGCATCACCCCCGGGACAGGGGGGATTAACGGCTACACCTTC. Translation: CASITPGTGGINGYTF.

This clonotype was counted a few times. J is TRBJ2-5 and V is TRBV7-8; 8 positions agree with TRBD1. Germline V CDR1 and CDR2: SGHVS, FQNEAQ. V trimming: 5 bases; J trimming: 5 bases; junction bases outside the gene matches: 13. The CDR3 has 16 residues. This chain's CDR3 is CASSLSRTGSLETQYF. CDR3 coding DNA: TGTGCCAGCAGCCTTTCCAGGACAGGGTCGTTGGAGACCCAGTACTTC.

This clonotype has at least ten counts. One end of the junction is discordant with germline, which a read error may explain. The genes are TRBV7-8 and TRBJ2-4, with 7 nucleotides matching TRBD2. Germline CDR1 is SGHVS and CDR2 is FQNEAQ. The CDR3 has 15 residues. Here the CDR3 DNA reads TGTGCCAGCAGCTTAGCCGGGACTACAAATAACATTAAGTACTTC. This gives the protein CASSLAGTTNNIKYF.

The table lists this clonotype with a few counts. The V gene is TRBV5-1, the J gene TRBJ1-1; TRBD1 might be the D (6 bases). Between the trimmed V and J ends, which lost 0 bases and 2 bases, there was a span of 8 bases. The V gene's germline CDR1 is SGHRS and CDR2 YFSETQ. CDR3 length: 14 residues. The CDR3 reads CASSLEQGNTEAFF. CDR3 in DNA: TGCGCCAGCAGCTTGGAACAGGGAAACACTGAAGCTTTCTTT.